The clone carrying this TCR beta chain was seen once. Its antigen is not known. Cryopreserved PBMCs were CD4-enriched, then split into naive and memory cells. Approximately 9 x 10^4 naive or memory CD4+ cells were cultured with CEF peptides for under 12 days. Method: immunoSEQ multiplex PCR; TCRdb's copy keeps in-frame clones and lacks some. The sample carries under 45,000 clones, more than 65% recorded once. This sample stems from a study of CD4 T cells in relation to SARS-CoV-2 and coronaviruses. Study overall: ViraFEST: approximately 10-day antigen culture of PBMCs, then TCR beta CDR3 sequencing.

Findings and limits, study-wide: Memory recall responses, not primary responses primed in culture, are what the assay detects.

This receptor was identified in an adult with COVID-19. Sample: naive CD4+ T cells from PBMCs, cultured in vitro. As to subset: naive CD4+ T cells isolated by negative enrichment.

The CDR3 region has the DNA TGTGCCAGCAGCCAAGAGAGCCCCGCGGTTACGCAGTATTTT. It is translated as CASSQESPAVTQYF. The rearrangement uses TRBV14 and TRBJ2-3; D is ambiguous. Germline CDR1 and CDR2: SGHDN and FVKESK. V lost 0 bases and J lost 8, with 12 bases in between. The CDR3 contains 14 residues. Variable domain in full (rest from reference TRBV14 and TRBJ2-3): EAGVTQFPSHSVIEKGQTVTLRCDPISGHDNLYWYRRVMGKEIKFLLHFVKESKQDESGMPNNRFLAERTGGTYSTLKVQPAELEDSGVYFCASSQESPAVTQYFGPGTRLTVL.